Presented here are 20 T cell receptor beta chains from one specimen sequenced in a study of blood T cells in healthy people across ages. For the second PCR, which ran for roughly 7 to 11 cycles, a sample-barcoded 5' primer and a J-beta primer mix were used. TCRdb itself ran the 5' RACE reads through MiXCR, one entry per CDR3 protein. The table lists more than 900,000 distinct CDR3 sequences, about 29% of them singletons. This same sample was also taken into another study, of T cells of mothers and their children.

Specimen: blood. The source is a woman in her thirties or forties in good health.

This clonotype was recorded a few times. J is TRBJ2-2 and V is TRBV19; weak D call: TRBD1 (5 bases). V shed 5 bases and J shed 0 bases, with 16 bases lying between them. The germline gives CDR1 LNHDA, CDR2 SQIVND (reference sequence). The CDR3 runs 17 residues. This CDR3 reads CASSHGKGVSNTGELFF. CDR3 nucleotides: TGTGCCAGTAGTCACGGTAAAGGGGTCTCGAACACCGGGGAGCTGTTTTTT.

The chain carries TRBV5-1 and TRBJ2-1, with D tentatively TRBD1 or TRBD2 (5 bases each). The CDR3 totals 12 residues. Germline V CDR1 and CDR2: SGHRS, YFSETQ. Between the trimmed V and J ends, which lost 4 bases and 15 bases, there was a span of 17 bases. The CDR3 bases are TGCGCCAGCAGCCCGCTTGGGACCATCCCGTTCTTC. This gives the protein CASSPLGTIPFF.

This clonotype came up a few times. The V and J genes are TRBV20-1 and TRBJ2-7, with TRBD1 matching over 7 bases. V was pared by 6 bases and J by 4 bases, with 12 bases of the junction left unmatched. The CDR3 extends over 14 amino acids. Germline-derived CDR1 and CDR2 are DFQATT and SNEGSKA (reference sequence). The CDR3 nucleotides are TGCAGTGCCAAGGGGCCAGGGGGATTATACGAGCAGTACTTC. The encoded protein is CSAKGPGGLYEQYF.

This clonotype was seen only a few times. The chain joins TRBV10-3 to TRBJ1-2; D is undetermined. Germline V lookup: CDR1 ENHRY, CDR2 SYGVKD. V dropped 4 bases and J dropped 4 bases, with 7 bases sitting between them. CDR3 size: 12 residues. DNA for the CDR3: TGTGCCATCAGTGGACGTCTCTATGGCTACACCTTC. It translates to CAISGRLYGYTF.

Points on this clonotype: The germline gene is not matched at one end of the junction; a read error may be the cause. The rearrangement joins TRBV27 to TRBJ2-3; tentatively, D is TRBD2 (5 bases). The CDR3 spans 16 residues. Germline V gene sequence: CDR1 MNHEY, CDR2 SMNVEV (reference sequence). CDR3 bases: TGTGCCAGCAGTCCCCGACTACATCTAAGCACAGATACGCGGTATTTT. Its protein is CASSPRLHLSTDTRYF.

This clonotype occurred a few times. V is TRBV6-2 or TRBV6-3 and J is TRBJ2-5; TRBD2 agrees at 11 bases. The junction had 3 bases not matched to a gene; V was cut back by 2 bases and J by 4 bases. This CDR3 spans 15 amino acids. Germline V gives CDR1 MNHEY, CDR2 SVGEGT. The CDR3 coding sequence is TGTGCCAGCAGTTACACGGGACTAGCGGTAGAGACCCAGTACTTC. This encodes CASSYTGLAVETQYF.

The sample holds many counts of this clonotype. The rearrangement uses TRBV20-1 and TRBJ2-5; no clear D gene. Per the germline V gene, CDR1 is DFQATT and CDR2 is SNEGSKA (reference sequence). This CDR3 region has 15 residues. CDR3 loop: CSLLPGQKAAETQYF. Here the CDR3 DNA reads TGCAGCCTCCTTCCGGGCCAAAAGGCGGCAGAGACCCAGTACTTC.

Ten or more counts support this clonotype. This chain connects TRBV6-2 or TRBV6-3 to TRBJ2-7; 13 nucleotides agree with TRBD2. The J segment lost 4 bases and the V segment lost 2 bases, leaving 11 bases of the junction unmatched. The CDR3 length is 18 residues. Germline V gene lookup returns CDR1 MNHEY and CDR2 SVGEGT. CDR3 loop: CASSYLPGRTSGGYEQYF. The CDR3 DNA sequence: TGTGCCAGCAGTTACCTCCCGGGAAGGACTAGCGGGGGATACGAGCAGTACTTC.

In its sample, this clonotype was seen a few times. J is TRBJ1-1 and V is TRBV5-1; 9 nucleotides agree with TRBD1. This CDR3 spans 14 amino acids. Germline V CDR1 and CDR2: SGHRS, YFSETQ. The ends lost 4 bases at V and 3 bases at J; junction bases unmatched: 4. CDR3 sequence reads: CASSTRTGDTEAFF. The CDR3, as DNA: TGCGCCAGCAGCACCCGGACAGGGGACACTGAAGCTTTCTTT. Full variable domain (remainder filled in from reference TRBV5-1 and TRBJ1-1): KAGVTQTPRYLIKTRGQQVTLSCSPISGHRSVSWYQQTPGQGLQFLFEYFSETQRNKGNFPGRFSGRQFSNSRSEMNVSTLELGDSALYLCASSTRTGDTEAFFGQGTRLTVV.

On this clonotype: Being one base from a much bigger clone, this may be a read error. The CDR3 DNA reads as TGTGCCAGCAGTCCCTGGACAGGAGACGCCTACGAGCAGTACTTC. It is translated as CASSPWTGDAYEQYF. The gene calls are TRBV12-3 or TRBV12-4 and TRBJ2-7, with 7 bases that match TRBD1. V was pared by 5 bases and J by 2 bases, with 9 bases of the junction left unmatched. The CDR3 is made up of 15 amino acids.

The sample holds a few counts of this clonotype. The genes are TRBV5-5 and TRBJ2-5, with TRBD2 matching 14 bases. The germline V gene has CDR1 SGHKS and CDR2 YYEKEE (reference sequence). CDR3 length: 17 amino acids. The V gene end was trimmed by 4 bases and the J gene end by 5 bases; junction bases not matched to a gene: 10. In DNA, the CDR3 is TGTGCCAGCAGCCTGGACGGACTAGCGGGGGGTGGCGAGACCCAGTACTTC. This translates into CASSLDGLAGGGETQYF.

This clonotype was counted between two and nine times. The chain links TRBV5-1 to TRBJ1-2; D is unclear. This CDR3 comprises 17 residues. The V end lost 0 bases, the J end lost 5 bases, and 20 bases lay between the germline ends. The V gene's germline CDR1 is SGHRS and CDR2 YFSETQ. CDR3 DNA: TGCGCCAGCAGCTTGGAAGGGCAAATGTCCCTAACTTATGGCTACACCTTC. This gives the protein CASSLEGQMSLTYGYTF.

Note on this clonotype: At one of its ends the junction is not consistent with the germline gene, which may arise from a read error. The chain is built from TRBV5-1 and TRBJ2-1, with D tentatively TRBD1 or TRBD2 (6 bases each). The CDR3 length is 15 residues. Germline values: CDR1 SGHRS, CDR2 YFSETQ. CDR3 DNA: TGCGCCTGCAGCTTGGAGGGGGATTCCTACAATGAGCAGTTCTTC. It translates to CACSLEGDSYNEQFF.

This sequence joins TRBV7-3 and TRBJ2-1, with 16 bases identical to TRBD2. Germline CDR1 and CDR2: SGHTA and FQGTGA. Trimming cost V 5 bases and J 2 bases; bases outside gene matches: 6. The CDR3 length is 18 residues. The CDR3 region is CASSRGLAGGPAYNEQFF. The CDR3 DNA follows: TGTGCCAGCAGCCGGGGACTAGCGGGGGGGCCCGCCTACAATGAGCAGTTCTTC.

This chain joins TRBV4-3 and TRBJ2-7; 7 positions match TRBD1. Germline V gene sequence: CDR1 LGHNA, CDR2 YSLEER. CDR3 length: 18 amino acids. Trimming cost V 0 bases and J 3 bases; bases outside gene matches: 14. Here the CDR3 reads CASSQDYSLGQGVYEQYF. CDR3 nucleotide sequence: TGCGCCAGCAGCCAAGATTACTCATTGGGGCAGGGGGTCTACGAGCAGTACTTC.

CDR3 sequence reads: CASSQAGTSGALYEQYF. For the CDR3, the DNA is TGTGCCAGCAGCCAAGCCGGGACTAGCGGGGCCCTCTACGAGCAGTACTTC. The J gene is TRBJ2-7, the V gene TRBV4-2; 13 bases align to TRBD2. Germline V gene lookup returns CDR1 LGHNA and CDR2 YNFKEQ. Trimming removed 1 base from V and 3 bases from J; junction bases left unmatched: 6. The CDR3 is 17 amino acids.

With respect to this clonotype: The CDR3 carries no conserved terminal phenylalanine or tryptophan, so it likely arises from a read error. The DNA is left out, because the CDR3 cannot be placed on it with certainty; the CDR3 is given as TCRdb lists it. The chain recombines TRBV20-1 with TRBJ2-3; the table's D call of TRBD2 was not tested on the DNA. Germline V gives CDR1 DFQATT, CDR2 SNEGSKA (reference sequence). The CDR3 is made up of 10 amino acids, end residues included. The CDR3 sequence: CSARAAGPKV.

This clonotype has a handful of counts. The rearrangement joins TRBV5-1 to TRBJ1-1; D is undetermined. The CDR3 loop spans 16 amino acids. V lost 4 bases and J lost 1, with 17 bases in between. CDR1 is SGHRS, CDR2 YFSETQ, per germline. The CDR3 DNA sequence: TGCGCCAGCAGCCCCAAGGATGGAACCCGGAACACTGAAGCTTTCTTT. It translates to CASSPKDGTRNTEAFF.

This clonotype was picked up a small number of times. The chain links TRBV6-5 to TRBJ1-1; D not certain. Per the germline V gene, CDR1 is MNHEY and CDR2 is SVGAGI. The ends were cut back, 6 bases at V and 5 bases at J, with 16 bases in the middle. CDR3 length: 14 residues. In nucleotides, the CDR3 is TGTGCCAGCAGCCCATTAGGCTTCGAGACTGAAGCTTTCTTT. Protein sequence: CASSPLGFETEAFF.

The CDR3: CASSQARGGVAGAEQFF. The CDR3 DNA sequence: TGCGCCAGCAGCCAAGCAAGGGGCGGGGTAGCGGGGGCTGAGCAGTTCTTC. V is TRBV4-1 and J is TRBJ2-1; 9 nucleotides align to TRBD2. The CDR3 is 17 amino acids. The germline V gene encodes CDR1 MGHRA and CDR2 YSYEKL. J lost 9 bases, V lost 1 base, and 13 bases had no gene match.